One sample yielded the 26 T cell receptor beta chains listed below, sequenced in a study of Tregs in tolerant kidney transplant recipients. Assay used: immunoSEQ multiplex PCR; TCRdb lists only in-frame clones, some missing. The data hold about 94,000 clones, with 90% to 95% observed a single time. Here the sequenced sample was CD4+ T cells from blood, taken before the transplant. Receptors were obtained from a human donor who received a combined kidney and bone marrow transplant.

The rearrangement uses TRBV2 and TRBJ1-5; 11 nucleotides agree with TRBD1. The CDR3 is 14 amino acids. The J segment lost 5 bases and the V segment lost 5 bases, leaving 2 bases of the junction unmatched. Germline V gene lookup returns CDR1 SNHLY and CDR2 FYNNEI. The CDR3 is CASSRTGGDQPQHF. As DNA, the CDR3 is TGTGCCAGCAGTCGGACAGGGGGCGATCAGCCCCAGCATTTT.

This sequence joins TRBV5-1 and TRBJ1-2; D gene uncertain. This CDR3 has 16 amino acids. The germline V and J ends were trimmed by 4 bases and 4 bases, with 20 bases remaining between them. CDR1 SGHRS and CDR2 YFSETQ come from the germline V gene. CDR3 bases: TGCGCCAGCAGCCCCGGGATCGGGTCCCTCCTCTATGGCTACACCTTC. This gives the protein CASSPGIGSLLYGYTF.

The chain employs TRBV27 and TRBJ1-2, with D perhaps TRBD1 (6 bases). Trimming took off 8 bases at V and 8 bases at J, with 21 bases between the two ends. The germline gives CDR1 MNHEY, CDR2 SMNVEV (reference sequence). This CDR3 comprises 14 residues. The CDR3 spells CASQKQGLLGGYTF. CDR3 coding DNA: TGTGCCAGCCAAAAGCAGGGGCTTTTGGGAGGCTACACCTTC.

The chain employs TRBV5-5 and TRBJ1-3; D remains unclear. Trimming shortened V by 4 bases and J by 3 bases, and 11 bases separated the two germline ends. CDR3 length: 14 amino acids. In germline, CDR1 is SGHKS, CDR2 YYEKEE (reference sequence). The CDR3 region has the DNA TGTGCCAGCAGCGACGAGGTTTTTGGAAACACCATATATTTT. The encoded protein is CASSDEVFGNTIYF.

The V gene is TRBV25-1, the J gene TRBJ2-3; D not resolved. The germline CDR1 and CDR2 sequences are MGHDK and SYGVNS. The V gene lost 3 bases and the J gene lost 3 bases, with 7 bases spanning the gap. The CDR3 is 13 residues long. The CDR3, as DNA: TGTGCCAGCAGTGATTACAGTACAGATACGCAGTATTTT. Its translation is CASSDYSTDTQYF.

The chain recombines TRBV7-9 with TRBJ2-1, with 8 positions matching TRBD2. Germline V gene data show CDR1 as SEHNR and CDR2 as FQNEAQ (reference sequence). The CDR3 consists of 10 residues. J was trimmed by 15 bases and V by 3 bases; bases with no gene match: 1. This CDR3 reads CASSLREVFF. In nucleotides, the CDR3 is TGTGCCAGCAGCTTGCGGGAGGTGTTCTTC.

The chain carries TRBV4-2 and TRBJ1-4; weak D call: TRBD1 (5 bases). The V end lost 1 base, the J end lost 8 bases, and 14 bases lay between the germline ends. CDR1 and CDR2 from the germline V gene are LGHNA and YNFKEQ. The CDR3 contains 15 residues. CDR3 sequence reads: CASSQAGSGGEKLFF. CDR3 nucleotides: TGTGCCAGCAGCCAAGCGGGGTCTGGGGGGGAAAAACTGTTTTTT.

This sequence joins TRBV4-2 and TRBJ1-2; D is unclear. Germline V gene lookup returns CDR1 LGHNA and CDR2 YNFKEQ. This CDR3 is 14 amino acids long. The V and J ends lost 4 bases and 2 bases respectively, with 11 bases between them. DNA for the CDR3: TGTGCCAGCAGCCCCCCTAGCGGCAACTATGGCTACACCTTC. This gives the protein CASSPPSGNYGYTF.

The J gene is TRBJ2-7, the V gene TRBV19; TRBD2 agrees at 15 bases. The junction had 7 bases not matched to a gene; V was cut back by 2 bases and J by 2 bases. Germline loops: CDR1 LNHDA, CDR2 SQIVND (reference sequence). The CDR3 covers 18 residues. The CDR3 region is CASSINRGLAGGAYEQYF. Written as DNA, the CDR3 is TGTGCCAGTAGTATAAACCGTGGACTAGCGGGAGGGGCCTACGAGCAGTACTTC.

The genes are TRBV2 and TRBJ2-5; 8 bases align to TRBD1. The germline V gene has CDR1 SNHLY and CDR2 FYNNEI. V lost 2 bases and J lost 4; bases outside the gene matches: 3. CDR3 length: 14 residues. The CDR3 is CASSETGGGETQYF. The DNA of the CDR3 is TGTGCCAGCAGTGAAACAGGGGGTGGAGAGACCCAGTACTTC.

CDR3 loop: CASSGTGDQPQHF. CDR3 nucleotides: TGTGCCAGCAGCGGGACAGGGGATCAGCCCCAGCATTTT. The rearrangement joins TRBV2 to TRBJ1-5, with 10 bases aligning to TRBD1. The V and J ends lost 6 bases and 5 bases, in that order; junction bases with no gene match: 1. This CDR3 comprises 13 residues. Germline CDR1 SNHLY, CDR2 FYNNEI.

The chain links TRBV5-5 to TRBJ1-2; 7 bases map to TRBD1. CDR1 and CDR2 from the germline V gene are SGHKS and YYEKEE (reference sequence). J was trimmed by 0 bases and V by 5 bases; bases with no gene match: 7. The CDR3 totals 15 residues. CDR3 nucleotides: TGTGCCAGCAGGTTAGGACAGGACACTAACTATGGCTACACCTTC. It translates to CASRLGQDTNYGYTF.

The chain carries TRBV7-2 and TRBJ2-1, with D perhaps TRBD2 (5 bases). The germline gives CDR1 SGHTA, CDR2 FQGNSA. The CDR3 length is 15 residues. V lost 2 bases and J 5 bases, leaving 13 bases between the germline ends. The CDR3 DNA is TGTGCCAGCAGCTTAATGGGAGTTATCCACAATGAGCAGTTCTTC. This sequence encodes CASSLMGVIHNEQFF. The full variable domain, in which reference TRBV7-2 and TRBJ2-1 provide the parts outside the CDR3, is GAGVSQSPSNKVTEKGKDVELRCDPISGHTALYWYRQSLGQGLEFLIYFQGNSAPDKSGLPSDRFSAERTGGSVSTLTIQRTQQEDSAVYLCASSLMGVIHNEQFFGPGTRLTVL.

This clone has only a few counts. The chain recombines TRBV7-3 with TRBJ2-1, with TRBD1 matching over 8 bases. Per germline, CDR1 SGHTA and CDR2 FQGTGA. This CDR3 spans 15 amino acids. J lost 8 bases, V lost 5 bases, and 11 bases had no gene match. CDR3 region: CASSPRTGLRDEQFF. Here the CDR3 DNA reads TGTGCCAGCAGCCCCCGGACAGGGTTGAGGGATGAGCAGTTCTTC.

The rearrangement joins TRBV30 to TRBJ1-4, with D unclear. V was shortened by 3 bases and J by 3 bases, with 11 bases between the two germline ends. The CDR3 length is 14 residues. The germline V gene encodes CDR1 GTSNPN and CDR2 SVGIG (reference sequence). The CDR3 DNA sequence: TGTGCCTGGAGCGGAGGCAAACCTAATGAAAAACTGTTTTTT. Protein: CAWSGGKPNEKLFF.

The chain has TRBV5-1 and TRBJ2-7; 10 bases are a match to TRBD2. Trimming took 3 bases from V and 7 from J; bases not matched to a gene: 7. Germline loops: CDR1 SGHRS, CDR2 YFSETQ. There are 14 residues in the CDR3. The CDR3 protein is CASSSASGGKEQYF. The CDR3 coding sequence is TGCGCCAGCAGCTCAGCTAGCGGGGGTAAAGAGCAGTACTTC.

Details on this clone: This CDR3 is missing its conserved last phenylalanine or tryptophan, likely due to a read error. The chain uses TRBV19 and TRBJ1-1; no definite D call. Trimming pared 5 bases from V and 3 bases from J, leaving 10 bases between. The CDR3 extends over 13 amino acids. Germline V gene sequence: CDR1 LNHDA, CDR2 SQIVND (reference sequence). The CDR3 here is CASSLTSDTEAFL. The DNA for the CDR3 is TGTGCCAGTAGTTTAACATCAGACACTGAAGCTTTCCTT.

This chain uses TRBV6-5 with TRBJ1-2; possibly TRBD1 for D (5 bases). Germline V gene lookup returns CDR1 MNHEY and CDR2 SVGAGI. V dropped 2 bases and J dropped 1 base, with 11 bases sitting between them. The CDR3 runs 15 residues. CDR3 residues: CASSYRGLRNYGYTF. As DNA, the CDR3 is TGTGCCAGCAGTTACAGGGGCCTACGTAACTATGGCTACACCTTC.

The V and J genes are TRBV28 and TRBJ2-1, with TRBD2 as a possible D gene (5 bases). Germline V CDR1 and CDR2: MDHEN, SYDVKM. The length of the CDR3 is 12 residues. The ends were cut back, 11 bases at V and 4 bases at J, with 12 bases in the middle. The DNA for the CDR3 is TGTGCCTGGGGAGAGGGTTACAATGAGCAGTTCTTC. Translating it yields CAWGEGYNEQFF.

The V and J genes are TRBV7-2 and TRBJ2-7; 7 nucleotides line up with TRBD2. Germline V gives CDR1 SGHTA, CDR2 FQGNSA. J gave up 3 bases and V 5 bases, and 13 bases lay outside the gene matches. The CDR3 runs 16 residues. The CDR3 bases are TGTGCCAGCAGCGGCTCCTTTGCGGGAGAGTTCTACGAGCAGTACTTC. Protein product: CASSGSFAGEFYEQYF.

The chain carries TRBV5-1 and TRBJ2-7; D possibly corresponds to TRBD1 (5 bases). Trimming took 3 bases from V and 2 from J, leaving 15 bases between them. The CDR3 loop spans 15 amino acids. The germline gives CDR1 SGHRS, CDR2 YFSETQ. Written as DNA, the CDR3 is TGCGCCAGCAGCTGGTCTTCTTCAGGGCCCTACGAGCAGTACTTC. Amino acids: CASSWSSSGPYEQYF.

The chain joins TRBV23-1 to TRBJ1-6, with TRBD1 matching 10 bases. TRBV23-1 is an open reading frame whose function is uncertain. V lost 6 bases and J lost 9; bases outside the gene matches: 5. This CDR3 is built from 14 residues. The DNA for the CDR3 is TGCGCCAGCAGGACGGACAGGGGGTCTTCACCCCTCCACTTT. Translating it yields CASRTDRGSSPLHF.

V is TRBV11-2 and J is TRBJ2-3, with D possibly being TRBD2 (7 bases). This CDR3 has 15 amino acids. Germline CDR1 is SGHAT and CDR2 is FQNNGV. V dropped 0 bases and J dropped 2 bases, with 9 bases sitting between them. In DNA, the CDR3 is TGTGCCAGCAGCTTAGACGGGGGGCCCACAGATACGCAGTATTTT. Amino acid sequence: CASSLDGGPTDTQYF.

The V call is TRBV9, the J call TRBJ1-3; the match to TRBD1 covers 7 bases. Per the germline V gene, CDR1 is SGDLS and CDR2 is YYNGEE. Losses at the gene ends were 3 bases for V and 11 bases for J; bases not matched to a gene: 14. This CDR3 region has 15 residues. The CDR3 region has the DNA TGTGCCAGCAGCGCCCGGGACAGCGAAAGTAAGGCCATATATTTT. It translates to CASSARDSESKAIYF.

The rearrangement links TRBV11-2 to TRBJ2-2; D perhaps matches TRBD2 (7 bases). V was clipped by 5 bases and J by 2 bases, with 15 bases between them. CDR3 length: 16 residues. Germline V gives CDR1 SGHAT, CDR2 FQNNGV. The CDR3 loop reads CASSANPGGNTGELFF. CDR3 in DNA: TGTGCCAGCAGCGCCAACCCGGGGGGCAACACCGGGGAGCTGTTTTTT.

The J gene is TRBJ1-1, the V gene TRBV6-4; no firm D call. The V gene's germline CDR1 is MRHNA and CDR2 SNTAGT. V was shortened by 4 bases and J by 3 bases, with 9 bases between the two germline ends. The CDR3 length is 13 residues. CDR3 DNA sequence: TGTGCCAGCAGTGTTGAGGAGGACACTGAAGCTTTCTTT. It specifies CASSVEEDTEAFF.